This T cell receptor (beta chain) was profiled in a study of shared clonotypes between healthy human individuals. The CDR3 has 15 residues. Trimming pared 0 bases from V and 2 bases from J, leaving 10 bases between. Per germline, CDR1 KGHSH and CDR2 LQKENI. General study results and limits: Shared clonotypes across all four donors exceeded non-shared ones in generation probability.

Using roughly 200 ng DNA, some 30,000 T cell genomes, the sorted-subset replicate PCRs were run. Repertoires were generated with immunoSEQ multiplex PCR, while TCRdb's copy carries only in-frame clones and drops some. The table records some 1.5 million clones, approximately 96% of them present only once. This clone was seen a single time. The antigen remains unidentified. This sequence joins TRBV18 and TRBJ1-2; D is undetermined. This TCR derives from a man in his thirties or forties in good health. The sample taken for sequencing was naive CD4+ T cells sorted from blood. The subset was: CD45RA+ positively selected. CDR3 nucleotides: TGTGCCAGCTCACCACCGGCACCTAGAAACTATGGCTACACCTTC. Its translation: CASSPPAPRNYGYTF.